Each of the 14 T cell receptor beta chains below was sequenced from the same sample in a study of T cell changes during pregnancy in multiple sclerosis. Profiling relied on immunoSEQ multiplex PCR, and the TCRdb table lists in-frame clones only, not all of them. The repertoire holds about 56,000 clones, with 90% to 95% as singletons. The specimen was CD4+ T cells from peripheral blood mononuclear cells, collected in the second trimester of pregnancy. The source of these receptors is a female donor with multiple sclerosis, enrolled in a pregnancy study.

V gene TRBV7-9 combines with J gene TRBJ1-1, with D hard to call. The CDR3 is 16 amino acids. Germline V lookup: CDR1 SEHNR, CDR2 FQNEAQ (reference sequence). V was clipped by 5 bases and J by 3 bases, with 19 bases between them. The CDR3 reads CASSRTLSGRDTEAFF. CDR3 bases: TGTGCCAGCAGCCGTACCCTCTCGGGAAGAGACACTGAAGCTTTCTTT.

V is TRBV9 and J is TRBJ2-5; no definite D call. This CDR3 comprises 12 residues. Trimming left V 3 bases short and J 5 bases short, with 8 bases between. Germline values: CDR1 SGDLS, CDR2 YYNGEE. This chain's CDR3 is CASSEVGETQYF. The CDR3 DNA is TGTGCCAGCAGCGAAGTCGGGGAGACCCAGTACTTC. Complete variable domain (other parts from reference TRBV9 and TRBJ2-5): DSGVTQTPKHLITATGQRVTLRCSPRSGDLSVYWYQQSLDQGLQFLIQYYNGEERAKGNILERFSAQQFPDLHSELNLSSLELGDSALYFCASSEVGETQYFGPGTRLLVL.

The chain links TRBV2 to TRBJ2-1; 7 bases are shared with TRBD2. Germline assignment: CDR1 SNHLY and CDR2 FYNNEI. The junction had 14 bases not matched to a gene; V was cut back by 4 bases and J by 8 bases. The CDR3 is 16 amino acids. CDR3 in DNA: TGTGCCAGCAGTGCATACGGACTAGTTAAGGGCGATGAGCAGTTCTTC. Translating it yields CASSAYGLVKGDEQFF.

In this sample, this clone turned up once. The genes are TRBV4-1 and TRBJ1-2; possible D gene TRBD1, 5 bases. The CDR3 consists of 14 residues. Per germline, CDR1 MGHRA and CDR2 YSYEKL. V was trimmed by 1 base and J by 1 base, leaving 7 bases between them. In DNA form, the CDR3 reads TGCGCCAGCAGCCAAGGACAGCGTAACTATGGCTACACCTTC. Residues: CASSQGQRNYGYTF.

The chain couples TRBV7-2 to TRBJ2-1; tentatively, D is TRBD1 (5 bases). Germline assignment: CDR1 SGHTA and CDR2 FQGNSA. The CDR3 has 15 residues. Trimming stripped 1 base from V and 9 bases from J, with 16 bases between. CDR3 bases: TGTGCCAGCAGCTTAGTGCAGGGTTTTATTAGTGAGCAGTTCTTC. It yields the protein CASSLVQGFISEQFF.

The chain recombines TRBV18 with TRBJ1-6, with D possibly matching TRBD1 (6 bases). The length of the CDR3 is 15 residues. Germline V gives CDR1 KGHSH, CDR2 LQKENI. The V end lost 1 base, the J end lost 10 bases, and 14 bases lay between the germline ends. The CDR3, as DNA: TGTGCCAGCTCACCACTTGACAGGAATAGCTCACCCCTCCACTTT. Residues: CASSPLDRNSSPLHF.

CDR3 loop: CASRRSDRGEQFF. CDR3 nucleotide sequence: TGTGCCAGCAGAAGATCAGACAGGGGCGAGCAGTTCTTC. This sequence joins TRBV27 and TRBJ2-1; 8 positions agree with TRBD1. CDR1 is MNHEY and CDR2 is SMNVEV in the germline V gene (reference sequence). The CDR3 length is 13 residues. Germline trimming cut 6 bases from V and 10 bases from J; bases unmatched to any gene: 8.

The gene calls are TRBV19 and TRBJ2-2, with D maybe TRBD1 (5 bases). The germline V gene encodes CDR1 LNHDA and CDR2 SQIVND (reference sequence). This CDR3 has 14 residues. V lost 2 bases to trimming and J lost 6 bases, with 10 bases between them. The CDR3 sequence is CASSISWGSGELFF. The DNA for the CDR3 is TGTGCCAGTAGTATAAGTTGGGGCTCCGGGGAGCTGTTTTTT.

The chain is built from TRBV5-5 and TRBJ2-1, with 8 bases aligning to TRBD2. V lost 4 bases to trimming and J lost 9 bases; unmatched junction nucleotides: 12. The CDR3 spans 15 residues. CDR1 and CDR2 (germline): SGHKS, YYEKEE (reference sequence). This CDR3 is CASSLSGGGVFEQFF. The CDR3, as DNA: TGTGCCAGCAGCCTGAGCGGGGGTGGGGTGTTTGAGCAGTTCTTC.

This sequence joins TRBV19 and TRBJ2-3, with D possibly TRBD2 on 5 matching bases. The V and J ends lost 6 bases and 2 bases respectively, with 12 bases between them. Per germline, CDR1 LNHDA and CDR2 SQIVND (reference sequence). The CDR3 extends over 14 amino acids. The CDR3 DNA sequence: TGTGCCAGTAGGGTGACTACCAACACAGATACGCAGTATTTT. Its translation is CASRVTTNTDTQYF.

The chain links TRBV2 to TRBJ2-7; D ambiguous. The CDR3 sequence is 15 residues long. Deletions cut 3 bases from V and 0 bases from J, with 12 bases between. Germline CDR1 is SNHLY and CDR2 is FYNNEI. The CDR3 protein is CASSEGQPISYEQYF. CDR3 coding DNA: TGTGCCAGCAGTGAGGGCCAGCCGATCTCCTACGAGCAGTACTTC.

The CDR3 DNA reads as TGTGCCAGCGGGCCGGGGACTAGCGGGGTAGAGACCCAGTACTTC. It encodes CASGPGTSGVETQYF. This chain links TRBV2 with TRBJ2-5; 13 nucleotides line up with TRBD2. This CDR3 spans 15 amino acids. After removal of 8 bases from V and 4 bases from J, the junction contained 7 bases not matched to a gene. Germline CDR1 reads SNHLY; CDR2 reads FYNNEI.

The chain employs TRBV4-2 and TRBJ2-3, with 9 bases identical to TRBD2. The CDR3 contains 16 residues. V dropped 3 bases and J dropped 2; count of bases not matched to a gene: 6. Germline loops: CDR1 LGHNA, CDR2 YNFKEQ. The CDR3 DNA is TGTGCCAGCAGCCACCACCGCGGGAGGGACACAGATACGCAGTATTTT. It yields the protein CASSHHRGRDTDTQYF.

The chain combines TRBV5-1 with TRBJ2-3; D is possibly TRBD2 (5 bases). The CDR3 loop spans 14 amino acids. Looked up from germline, CDR1 is SGHRS and CDR2 is YFSETQ. Trimming removed 6 bases from V and 0 bases from J, with 11 bases in between. CDR3 DNA sequence: TGCGCCAGCAAGGGCGGGCCTAGCACAGATACGCAGTATTTT. Translation gives CASKGGPSTDTQYF.